This TCR beta chain was found in a study of CD8+ T cells in alopecia areata. Remarks on this clone: A read error may explain this, as a much larger clone is one base away. The listed genes are named as in mouse. The CDR3 extends 4 residues past the end of the read, so its final part is completed from the germline J gene. Within the sample, other DNA sequences also encode this same CDR3.

Extraction of RNA preceded its reverse transcription into cDNA, which served as the sequencing template. Produced via immunoSEQ multiplex PCR; TCRdb's table is partial and in-frame only. The sample gives over 250,000 clones, none seen only once, and the top ten clones hold more than 1%. Per the germline V gene, CDR1 is NSHNY and CDR2 is SYGAGN. CDR3 length equals 15 residues. V was pared by 2 bases and J by 1 base, with 3 bases of the junction left unmatched. Cutaneous lymph nodes were pooled and cells sorted by CD4, CD8alpha, NKG2D, NKG2ACE and more. Sequenced: CD4+ T cells sorted from a lymph node. This TCR derives from a C3H/HeJ mouse with alopecia areata. Mice of this strain are of MHC haplotype H2-k. The chain has TRBV13-1 and TRBJ2-1; TRBD2 aligns across 7 bases. The covered CDR3 bases are TGTGCCAGCAGTGACGCTGGGGGAAACTATGCT. It specifies CASSDAGGNYA. The entire CDR3 sequence reads CASSDAGGNYAEQFF.